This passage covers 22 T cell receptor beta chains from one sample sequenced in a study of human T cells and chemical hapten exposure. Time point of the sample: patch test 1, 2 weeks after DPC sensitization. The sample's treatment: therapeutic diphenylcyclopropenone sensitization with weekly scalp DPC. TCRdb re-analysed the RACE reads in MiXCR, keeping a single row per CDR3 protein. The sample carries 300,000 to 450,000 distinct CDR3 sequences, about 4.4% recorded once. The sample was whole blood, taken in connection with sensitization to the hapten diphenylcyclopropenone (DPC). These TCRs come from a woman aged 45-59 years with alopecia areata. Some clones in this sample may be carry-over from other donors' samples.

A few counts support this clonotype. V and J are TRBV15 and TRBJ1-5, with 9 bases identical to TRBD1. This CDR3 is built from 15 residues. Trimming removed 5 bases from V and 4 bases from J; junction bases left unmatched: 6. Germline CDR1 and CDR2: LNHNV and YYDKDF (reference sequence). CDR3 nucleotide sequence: TGTGCCACCAGCGTCTGGACAGGGGAGAATCAGCCCCAGCATTTT. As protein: CATSVWTGENQPQHF.

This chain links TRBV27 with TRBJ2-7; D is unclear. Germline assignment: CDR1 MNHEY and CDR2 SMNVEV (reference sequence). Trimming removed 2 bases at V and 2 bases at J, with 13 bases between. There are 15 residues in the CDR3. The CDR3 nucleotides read TGTGCCAGCAGTTTAGCGGCGGTTAACACCTACGAGCAGTACTTC. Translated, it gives CASSLAAVNTYEQYF.

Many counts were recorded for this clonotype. The CDR3 DNA reads TGTGCCAGCCGGGAGGTTGGGGACAGCATTCAGTACTTC. It encodes CASREVGDSIQYF. The chain combines TRBV28 with TRBJ2-4; the D gene could be TRBD1 or TRBD2 (7 bases each). Trimming took off 8 bases at V and 9 bases at J, with 17 bases between the two ends. CDR1 is MDHEN and CDR2 is SYDVKM in the germline V gene. The CDR3 is made up of 13 amino acids.

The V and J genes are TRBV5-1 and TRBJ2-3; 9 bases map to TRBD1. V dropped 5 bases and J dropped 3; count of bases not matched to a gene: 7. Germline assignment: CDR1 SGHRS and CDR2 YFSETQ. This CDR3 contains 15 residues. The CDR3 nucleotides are TGCGCCAGCAGTTTAGGGACAGGGATAACAGATACGCAGTATTTT. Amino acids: CASSLGTGITDTQYF.

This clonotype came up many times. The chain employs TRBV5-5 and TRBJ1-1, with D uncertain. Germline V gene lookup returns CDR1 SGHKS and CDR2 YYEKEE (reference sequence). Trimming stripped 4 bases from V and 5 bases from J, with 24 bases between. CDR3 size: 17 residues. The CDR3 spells CASSPFEGFAAGTEAFF. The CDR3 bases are TGTGCCAGCAGCCCCTTCGAAGGTTTCGCCGCGGGGACTGAAGCTTTCTTT.

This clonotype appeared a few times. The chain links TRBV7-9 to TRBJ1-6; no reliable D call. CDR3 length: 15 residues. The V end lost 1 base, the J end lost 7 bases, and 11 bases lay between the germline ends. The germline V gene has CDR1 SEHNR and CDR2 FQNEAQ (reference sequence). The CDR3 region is CASSLEQAGNSPLHF. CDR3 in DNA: TGTGCCAGCAGCTTAGAGCAGGCGGGGAATTCACCCCTCCACTTT.

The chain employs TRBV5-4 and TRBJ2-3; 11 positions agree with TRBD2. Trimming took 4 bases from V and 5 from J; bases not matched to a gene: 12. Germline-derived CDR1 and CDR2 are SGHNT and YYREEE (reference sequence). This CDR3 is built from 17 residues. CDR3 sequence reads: CASSLSLAGGPGDTQYF. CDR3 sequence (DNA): TGTGCCAGCAGCCTTTCTTTAGCGGGGGGGCCGGGAGATACGCAGTATTTT. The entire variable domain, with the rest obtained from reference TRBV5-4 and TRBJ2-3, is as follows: ETGVTQSPTHLIKTRGQQVTLRCSSQSGHNTVSWYQQALGQGPQFIFQYYREEENGRGNFPPRFSGLQFPNYSSELNVNALELDDSALYLCASSLSLAGGPGDTQYFGPGTRLTVL.

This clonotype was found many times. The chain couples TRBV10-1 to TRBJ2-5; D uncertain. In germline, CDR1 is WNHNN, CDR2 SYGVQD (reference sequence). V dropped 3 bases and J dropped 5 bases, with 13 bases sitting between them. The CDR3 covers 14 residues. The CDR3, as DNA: TGCGCCAGCAGTGAAAAAGTGGTGAGGGAGACCCAGTACTTC. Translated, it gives CASSEKVVRETQYF.

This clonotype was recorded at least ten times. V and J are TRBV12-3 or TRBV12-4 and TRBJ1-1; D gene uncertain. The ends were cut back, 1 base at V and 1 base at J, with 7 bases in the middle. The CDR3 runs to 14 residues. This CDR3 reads CASSLERSNTEAFF. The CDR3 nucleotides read TGTGCCAGCAGTTTAGAACGCTCGAACACTGAAGCTTTCTTT.

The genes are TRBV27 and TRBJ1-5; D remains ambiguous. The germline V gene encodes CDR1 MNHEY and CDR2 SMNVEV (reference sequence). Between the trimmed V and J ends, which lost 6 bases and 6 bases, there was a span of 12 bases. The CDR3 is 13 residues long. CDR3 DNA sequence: TGTGCCAGCAGCTCCGAAGAGGGTCAGCCCCAGCATTTT. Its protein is CASSSEEGQPQHF.

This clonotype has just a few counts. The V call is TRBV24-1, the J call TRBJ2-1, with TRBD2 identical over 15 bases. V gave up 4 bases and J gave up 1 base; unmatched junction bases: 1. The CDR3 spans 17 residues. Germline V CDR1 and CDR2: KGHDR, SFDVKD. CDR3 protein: CATSEGTSGRSYNEQFF. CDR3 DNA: TGTGCCACCAGTGAAGGGACTAGCGGGAGGTCCTACAATGAGCAGTTCTTC.

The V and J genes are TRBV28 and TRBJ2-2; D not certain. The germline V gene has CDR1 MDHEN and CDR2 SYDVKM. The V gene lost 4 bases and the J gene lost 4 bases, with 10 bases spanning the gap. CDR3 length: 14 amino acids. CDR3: CASSSRPFTGELFF. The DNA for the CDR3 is TGTGCCAGCAGTTCTAGACCATTCACCGGGGAGCTGTTTTTT.

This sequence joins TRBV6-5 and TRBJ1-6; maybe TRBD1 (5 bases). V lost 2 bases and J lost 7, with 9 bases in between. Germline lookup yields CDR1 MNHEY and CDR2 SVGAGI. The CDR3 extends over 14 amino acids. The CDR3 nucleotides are TGTGCCAGCAGTTACGGAGGGGCAAATTCACCCCTCCACTTT. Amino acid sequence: CASSYGGANSPLHF.

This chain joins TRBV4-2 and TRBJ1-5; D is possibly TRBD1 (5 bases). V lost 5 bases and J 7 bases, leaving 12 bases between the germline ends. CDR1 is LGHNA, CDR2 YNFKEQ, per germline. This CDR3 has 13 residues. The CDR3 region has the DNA TGTGCCAGCAGCTCCTCACAGGCCCAGCCCCAGCATTTT. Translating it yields CASSSSQAQPQHF.

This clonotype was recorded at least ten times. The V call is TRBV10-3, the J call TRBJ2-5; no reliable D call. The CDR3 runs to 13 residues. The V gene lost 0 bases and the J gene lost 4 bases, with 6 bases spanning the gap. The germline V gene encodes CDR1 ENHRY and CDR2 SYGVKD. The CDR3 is CAISESAGETQYF. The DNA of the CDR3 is TGTGCCATCAGTGAGTCAGCTGGAGAGACCCAGTACTTC.

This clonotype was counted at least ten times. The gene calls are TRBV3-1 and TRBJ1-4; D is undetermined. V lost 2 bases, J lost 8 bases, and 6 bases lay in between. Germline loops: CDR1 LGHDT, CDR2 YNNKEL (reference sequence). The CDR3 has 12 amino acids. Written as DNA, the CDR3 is TGTGCCAGCAGCCAAAGAGACGAAAAACTGTTTTTT. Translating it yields CASSQRDEKLFF.

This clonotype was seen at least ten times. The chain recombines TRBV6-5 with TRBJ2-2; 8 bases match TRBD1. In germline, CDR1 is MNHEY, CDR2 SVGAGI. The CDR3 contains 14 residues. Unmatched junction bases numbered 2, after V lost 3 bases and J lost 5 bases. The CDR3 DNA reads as TGTGCCAGCAGTTATAACAGGGGGACCGGGGAGCTGTTTTTT. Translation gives CASSYNRGTGELFF.

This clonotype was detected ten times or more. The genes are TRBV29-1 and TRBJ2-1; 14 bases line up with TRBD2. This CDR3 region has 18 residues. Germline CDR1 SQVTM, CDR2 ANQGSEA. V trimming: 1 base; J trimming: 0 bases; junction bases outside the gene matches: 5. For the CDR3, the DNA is TGCAGCGTTGAAGGACTAGCGGGAGGGAGGAGCTCCTACAATGAGCAGTTCTTC. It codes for CSVEGLAGGRSSYNEQFF.

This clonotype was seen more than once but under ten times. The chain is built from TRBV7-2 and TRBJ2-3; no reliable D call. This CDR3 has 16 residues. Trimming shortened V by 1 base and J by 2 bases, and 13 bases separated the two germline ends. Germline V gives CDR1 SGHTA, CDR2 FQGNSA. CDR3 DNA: TGTGCCAGCAGCTTAGATAGAACGAGAGCCACAGATACGCAGTATTTT. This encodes CASSLDRTRATDTQYF.

The CDR3 here is CATPAAEHGVEQYF. CDR3 nucleotides: TGTGCCACCCCCGCGGCAGAACACGGGGTCGAGCAGTACTTC. The gene calls are TRBV24-1 and TRBJ2-7; D might be TRBD2 (5 bases). Deletions cut 9 bases from V and 6 bases from J, with 20 bases between. The CDR3 runs to 14 residues. Germline CDR1 KGHDR, CDR2 SFDVKD.

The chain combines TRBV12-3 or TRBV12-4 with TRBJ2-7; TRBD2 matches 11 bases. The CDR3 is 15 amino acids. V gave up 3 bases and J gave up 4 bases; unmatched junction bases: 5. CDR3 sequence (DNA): TGTGCCAGCAGTTTTTCGACTAGCGGGAATTACGAGCAGTACTTC. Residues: CASSFSTSGNYEQYF.

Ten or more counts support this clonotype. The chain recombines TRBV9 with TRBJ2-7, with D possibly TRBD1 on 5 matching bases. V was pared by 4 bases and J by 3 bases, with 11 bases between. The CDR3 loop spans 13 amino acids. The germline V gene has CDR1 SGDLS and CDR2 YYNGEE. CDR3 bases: TGTGCCAGCAGCCCAACGACAGACTACGAGCAGTACTTC. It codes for CASSPTTDYEQYF.